The present entry profiles one T cell receptor (beta chain) with its context. What it binds is not known. Primers: 60 Vbeta forward and 13 Jbeta reverse. TCRdb keeps only in-frame clones here, not all; method: immunoSEQ multiplex PCR. The sample has approximately 89,000 clones; around four fifths are singletons. These donors counted as nominally healthy when sampled, but unrecorded immune exposures were likely. This CDR3 region has 13 residues. After removal of 8 bases from V and 5 bases from J, the junction contained 1 base not matched to a gene. Germline CDR1 SEHNR, CDR2 FQNEAQ (reference sequence). The data are from a study of cytomegalovirus exposure and HLA in healthy donors. Points from the study as a whole: Presence/absence analyses supposed approximately even sequencing depth among donors. A few V segments could not be told apart, such as TRBV6-2 and TRBV6-3, and were left out.

Sample: PBMCs. This chain joins TRBV7-9 and TRBJ2-3, with TRBD2 matching 13 bases. This sequence originates from a male donor in good health and CMV-seronegative. CDR3 region: CASGTSGIDTQYF. DNA for the CDR3: TGTGCCAGCGGGACTAGCGGGATAGATACGCAGTATTTT.